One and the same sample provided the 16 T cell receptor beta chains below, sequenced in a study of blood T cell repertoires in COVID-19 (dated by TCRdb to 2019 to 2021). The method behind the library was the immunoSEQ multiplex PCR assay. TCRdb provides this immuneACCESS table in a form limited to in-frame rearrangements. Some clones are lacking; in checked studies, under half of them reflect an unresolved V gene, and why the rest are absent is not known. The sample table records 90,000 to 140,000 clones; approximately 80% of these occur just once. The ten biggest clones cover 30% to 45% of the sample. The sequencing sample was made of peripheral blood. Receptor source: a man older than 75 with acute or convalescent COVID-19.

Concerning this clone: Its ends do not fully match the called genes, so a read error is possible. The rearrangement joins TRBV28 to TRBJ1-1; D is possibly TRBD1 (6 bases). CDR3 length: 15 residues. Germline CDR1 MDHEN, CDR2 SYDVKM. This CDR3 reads CASCLGGGGNTEAFF. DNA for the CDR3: TGTGCCAGCTGTTTGGGAGGGGGTGGGAACACTGAAGCTTTCTTT.

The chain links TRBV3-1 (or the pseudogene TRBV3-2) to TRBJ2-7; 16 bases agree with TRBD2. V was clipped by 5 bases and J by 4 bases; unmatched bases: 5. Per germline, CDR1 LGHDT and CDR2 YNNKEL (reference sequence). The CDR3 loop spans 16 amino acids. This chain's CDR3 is CASSLGTSGRAYEQYF. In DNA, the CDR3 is TGTGCCAGCAGCTTAGGGACTAGCGGGAGGGCTTACGAGCAGTACTTC.

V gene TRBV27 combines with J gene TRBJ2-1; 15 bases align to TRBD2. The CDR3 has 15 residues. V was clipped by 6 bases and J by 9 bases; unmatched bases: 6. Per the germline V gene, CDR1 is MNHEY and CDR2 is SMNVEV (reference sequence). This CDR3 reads CASRSGTSGRSEQFF. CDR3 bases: TGTGCCAGCAGATCCGGGACTAGCGGGAGGAGTGAGCAGTTCTTC.

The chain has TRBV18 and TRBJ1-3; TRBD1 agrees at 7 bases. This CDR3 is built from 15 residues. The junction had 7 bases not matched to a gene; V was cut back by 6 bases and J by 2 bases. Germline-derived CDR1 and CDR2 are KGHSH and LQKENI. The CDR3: CASSLPGTAGNTIYF. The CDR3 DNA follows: TGTGCCAGCTCTCTTCCCGGGACAGCTGGAAACACCATATATTTT. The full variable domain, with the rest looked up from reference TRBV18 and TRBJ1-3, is NAGVMQNPRHLVRRRGQEARLRCSPMKGHSHVYWYRQLPEEGLKFMVYLQKENIIDESGMPKERFSAEFPKEGPSILRIQQVVRGDSAAYFCASSLPGTAGNTIYFGEGSWLTVV.

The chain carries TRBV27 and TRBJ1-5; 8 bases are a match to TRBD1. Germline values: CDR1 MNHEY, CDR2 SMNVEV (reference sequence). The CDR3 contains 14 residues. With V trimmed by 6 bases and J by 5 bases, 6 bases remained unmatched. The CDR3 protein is CASSEWGQDQPQHF. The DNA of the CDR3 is TGTGCCAGCAGCGAATGGGGACAGGATCAGCCCCAGCATTTT.

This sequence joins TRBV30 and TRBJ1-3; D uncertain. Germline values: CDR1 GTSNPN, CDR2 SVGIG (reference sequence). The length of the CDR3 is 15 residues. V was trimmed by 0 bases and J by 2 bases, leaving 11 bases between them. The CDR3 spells CAWSVGQLTGNTIYF. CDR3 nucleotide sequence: TGTGCCTGGAGTGTTGGGCAGCTTACTGGAAACACCATATATTTT.

The CDR3 bases are TGTGCCAGCAGCTTAAGACAGGACCTCCGCGAGCAGTACTTC. Translated: CASSLRQDLREQYF. The V gene is TRBV7-2, the J gene TRBJ2-7, with D possibly TRBD1 on 6 matching bases. With 2 bases removed from V and 6 bases from J, the gap between germline ends came to 14 bases. This CDR3 has 14 residues. CDR1 is SGHTA and CDR2 is FQGNSA in the germline V gene.

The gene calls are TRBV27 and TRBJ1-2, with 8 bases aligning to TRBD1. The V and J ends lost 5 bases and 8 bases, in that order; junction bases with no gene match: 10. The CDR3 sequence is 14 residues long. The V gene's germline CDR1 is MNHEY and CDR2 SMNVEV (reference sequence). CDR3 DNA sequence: TGTGCCAGCAGTCGCCTGACCGGGACAGGCGGCTACACCTTC. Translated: CASSRLTGTGGYTF.

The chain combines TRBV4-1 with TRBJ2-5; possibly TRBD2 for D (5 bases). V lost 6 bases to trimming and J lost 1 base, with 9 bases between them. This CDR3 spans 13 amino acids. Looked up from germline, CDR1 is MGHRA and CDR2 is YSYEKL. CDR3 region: CASRRGPQETQYF. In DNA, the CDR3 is TGCGCCAGCAGGAGAGGGCCCCAAGAGACCCAGTACTTC.

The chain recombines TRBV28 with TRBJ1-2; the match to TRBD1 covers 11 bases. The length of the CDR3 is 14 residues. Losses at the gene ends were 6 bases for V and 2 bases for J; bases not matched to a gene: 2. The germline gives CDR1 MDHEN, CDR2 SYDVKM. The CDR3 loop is CASRGDRGNYGYTF. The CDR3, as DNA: TGTGCCAGCAGGGGGGACAGGGGGAACTATGGCTACACCTTC.

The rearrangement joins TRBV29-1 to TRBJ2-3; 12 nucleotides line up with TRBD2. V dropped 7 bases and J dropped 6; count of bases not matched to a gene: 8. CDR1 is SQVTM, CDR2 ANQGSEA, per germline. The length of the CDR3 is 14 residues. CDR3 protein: CSGLTSGSADTQYF. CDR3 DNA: TGCAGCGGTCTGACTAGCGGGAGTGCGGATACGCAGTATTTT.

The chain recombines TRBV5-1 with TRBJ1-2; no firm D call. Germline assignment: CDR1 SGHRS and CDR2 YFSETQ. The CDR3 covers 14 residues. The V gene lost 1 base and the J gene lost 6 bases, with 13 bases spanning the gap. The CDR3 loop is CASSLNFGENGYTF. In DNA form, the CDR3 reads TGCGCCAGCAGCTTGAATTTTGGGGAGAATGGCTACACCTTC.

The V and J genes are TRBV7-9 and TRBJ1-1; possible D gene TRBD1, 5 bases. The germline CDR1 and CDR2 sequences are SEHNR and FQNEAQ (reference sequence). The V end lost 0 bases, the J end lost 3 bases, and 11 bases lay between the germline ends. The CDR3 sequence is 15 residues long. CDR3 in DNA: TGTGCCAGCAGCTTAGCCGGGGGTACGCACACTGAAGCTTTCTTT. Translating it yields CASSLAGGTHTEAFF.

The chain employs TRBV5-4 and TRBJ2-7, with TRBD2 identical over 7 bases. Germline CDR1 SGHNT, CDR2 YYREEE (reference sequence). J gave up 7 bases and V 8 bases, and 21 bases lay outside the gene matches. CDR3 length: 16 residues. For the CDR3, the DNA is TGTGCCAGTAGAAAGAGCGGGGAGAGCCCTTTGGGGGAGCAGTACTTC. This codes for CASRKSGESPLGEQYF.

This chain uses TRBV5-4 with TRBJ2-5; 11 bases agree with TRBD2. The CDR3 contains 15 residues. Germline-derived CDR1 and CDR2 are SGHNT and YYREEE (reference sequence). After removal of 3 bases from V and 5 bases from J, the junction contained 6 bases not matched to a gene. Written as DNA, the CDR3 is TGTGCCAGCAGCTCATCTAGCGGGAGGCAGGAGACCCAGTACTTC. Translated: CASSSSSGRQETQYF.

The CDR3 reads CASSLEHPGANYGYTF. CDR3 bases: TGTGCCAGCAGCTTAGAACATCCCGGAGCTAACTATGGCTACACCTTC. The J gene is TRBJ1-2, the V gene TRBV7-9; D not certain. The V end was cut by 1 base, the J end by 0 bases, with 12 bases between. This CDR3 spans 16 amino acids. Germline loops: CDR1 SEHNR, CDR2 FQNEAQ (reference sequence).